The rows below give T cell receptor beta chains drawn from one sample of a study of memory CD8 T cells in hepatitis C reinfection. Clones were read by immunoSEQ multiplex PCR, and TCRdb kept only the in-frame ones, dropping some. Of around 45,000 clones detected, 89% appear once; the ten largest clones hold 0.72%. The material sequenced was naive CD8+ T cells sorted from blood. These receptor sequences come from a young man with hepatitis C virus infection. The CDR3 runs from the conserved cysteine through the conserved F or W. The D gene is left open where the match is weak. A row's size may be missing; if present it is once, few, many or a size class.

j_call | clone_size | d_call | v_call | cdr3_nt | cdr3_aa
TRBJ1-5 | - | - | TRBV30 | TGTGCCTGGAGCATGGGGGGTTTGAATCAGCCCCAGCATTTT | CAWSMGGLNQPQHF
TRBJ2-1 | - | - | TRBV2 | TGTGCCAGCCGGAACCTTCTGGGGCCCGTCAATGAGCAGTTCTTC | CASRNLLGPVNEQFF
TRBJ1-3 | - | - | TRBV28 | TGTGCCAGCAGTTTGGGGGACACCTCTGGAAACACCATATATTTT | CASSLGDTSGNTIYF
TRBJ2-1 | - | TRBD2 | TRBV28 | TGTGCCAGCAGTTTAGCGGGAGAGGTTAAGCAGTTCTTC | CASSLAGEVKQFF
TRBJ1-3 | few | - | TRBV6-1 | TGTGCCAGCAGCAATTTCGGAAACACCATATATTTT | CASSNFGNTIYF
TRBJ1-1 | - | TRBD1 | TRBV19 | TGTGCCAGTACAACAGGGGGTCGGACTGAAGCTTTCTTT | CASTTGGRTEAFF
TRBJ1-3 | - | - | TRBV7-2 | TGTGCCAGCAGCTTCGGGATGGGGTCCGGGGACACCATATATTTT | CASSFGMGSGDTIYF
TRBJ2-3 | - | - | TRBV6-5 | TGTGCCAGCAGTTACGCGGATACGCAGTATTTT | CASSYADTQYF
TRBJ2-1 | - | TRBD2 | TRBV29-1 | TGCAGCGGGGGGACTAGCGGGGGAAATGAGCAGTTCTTC | CSGGTSGGNEQFF
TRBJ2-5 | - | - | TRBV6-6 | TGTGCCAGCAGTTACTCGAGAGGGAAGGAGACCCAGTACTTC | CASSYSRGKETQYF
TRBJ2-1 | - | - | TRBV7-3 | TGTGCCAGCAGCTTAGGGTCAGGGGCCTATGAGCAGTTCTTC | CASSLGSGAYEQFF
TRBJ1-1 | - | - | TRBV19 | TGTGCCAGTAGTATTGGGGGGAGCACTGAAGCTTTCTTT | CASSIGGSTEAFF
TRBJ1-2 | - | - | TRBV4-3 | TGCGCCAGCAGCCAAGATCGGGGGGACGGAGGTGGCAACTATGGCTACACCTTC | CASSQDRGDGGGNYGYTF
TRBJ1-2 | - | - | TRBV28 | TGTGCCAGCAGTTCTCGGACTGCAGAGACCTACTATGGCTACACCTTC | CASSSRTAETYYGYTF
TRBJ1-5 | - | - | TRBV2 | TGTGCCAGCAGGGGGAGGGACACCCTGACCTCTTATAGCAATCAGCCCCAGCATTTT | CASRGRDTLTSYSNQPQHF
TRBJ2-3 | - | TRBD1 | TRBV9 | TGTGCCAGCAGCTTACAGGGGGCGCGCACAGATACGCAGTATTTT | CASSLQGARTDTQYF
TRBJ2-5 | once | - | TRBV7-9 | TGTGCCAGCAGCTTAGATGGTGGGGGGGCCGATTCCGAGACCCAGTACTTC | CASSLDGGGADSETQYF
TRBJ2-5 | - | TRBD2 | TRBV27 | TGTGCCAGCAGTCTCATAGCGGGAGTGGAGACCCAGTACTTC | CASSLIAGVETQYF
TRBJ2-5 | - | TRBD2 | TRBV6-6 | TGTGCCAGCAGCAGGACTAGCGGCCAAGAGACCCAGTACTTC | CASSRTSGQETQYF
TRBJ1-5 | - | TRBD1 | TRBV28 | TGTGCCAGCAGTTCGACAGGGCAGCCCCAGCATTTT | CASSSTGQPQHF
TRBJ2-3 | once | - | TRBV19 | TGTGCCAGTAGTATATACGGGGGGCTGACAGATACGCAGTATTTT | CASSIYGGLTDTQYF
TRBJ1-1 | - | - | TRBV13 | TGTGCCAGCAGCTTAGGGGCTAACACTGAAGCTTTCTTT | CASSLGANTEAFF
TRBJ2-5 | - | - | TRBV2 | TGTGCCACCCCTGGGGCGCTTCGAGAGACCCAGTACTTC | CATPGALRETQYF
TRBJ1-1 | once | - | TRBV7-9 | TGTGCCAGCAGCTTAGGCAGATTGGGAGAGACTGAAGCTTTCTTT | CASSLGRLGETEAFF
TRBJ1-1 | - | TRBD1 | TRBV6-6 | TGTGCCAGCAGTCCGTGGACAGGGCGGAACACTGAAGCTTTCTTT | CASSPWTGRNTEAFF
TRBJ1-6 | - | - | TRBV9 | TGTGCCAGCAGCGTTGCGGAGGGCGACTCACCCCTCCACTTT | CASSVAEGDSPLHF
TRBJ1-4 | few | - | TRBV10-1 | TGCGCCAGCCAAAGAGACAGTAATGAAAAACTGTTTTTT | CASQRDSNEKLFF
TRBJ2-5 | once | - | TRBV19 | TGTGCCAGTAGTGGACTGAGGACGGGTCTTCAAGAGACCCAGTACTTC | CASSGLRTGLQETQYF
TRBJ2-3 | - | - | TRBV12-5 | TGTGCTAGTGGTTACACCCAGGTTCTGGGGGCAGACACAGATACGCAGTATTTT | CASGYTQVLGADTDTQYF